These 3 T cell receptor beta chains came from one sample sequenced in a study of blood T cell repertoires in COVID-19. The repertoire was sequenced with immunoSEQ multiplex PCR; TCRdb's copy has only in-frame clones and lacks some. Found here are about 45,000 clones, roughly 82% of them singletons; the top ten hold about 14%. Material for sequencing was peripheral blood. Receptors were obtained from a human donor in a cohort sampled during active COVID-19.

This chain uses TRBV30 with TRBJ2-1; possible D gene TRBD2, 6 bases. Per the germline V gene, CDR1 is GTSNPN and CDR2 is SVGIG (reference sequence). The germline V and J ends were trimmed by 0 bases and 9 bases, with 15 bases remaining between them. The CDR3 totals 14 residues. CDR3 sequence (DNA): TGTGCCTGGAGTGTAAGGTCACTCGGGGGTGAGCAGTTCTTC. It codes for CAWSVRSLGGEQFF. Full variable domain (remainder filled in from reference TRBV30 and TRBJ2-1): SQTIHQWPATLVQPVGSPLSLECTVEGTSNPNLYWYRQAAGRGLQLLFYSVGIGQISSEVPQNLSASRPQDRQFILSSKKLLLSDSGFYLCAWSVRSLGGEQFFGPGTRLTVL.

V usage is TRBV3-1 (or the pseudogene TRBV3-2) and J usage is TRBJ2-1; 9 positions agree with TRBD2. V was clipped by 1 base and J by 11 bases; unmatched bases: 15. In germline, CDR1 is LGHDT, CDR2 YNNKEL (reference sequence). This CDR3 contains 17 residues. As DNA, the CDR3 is TGTGCCAGCAGCCAAGGACGGGTATTAGCGGGAGCGCAGCAGCAGTTCTTC. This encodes CASSQGRVLAGAQQQFF.

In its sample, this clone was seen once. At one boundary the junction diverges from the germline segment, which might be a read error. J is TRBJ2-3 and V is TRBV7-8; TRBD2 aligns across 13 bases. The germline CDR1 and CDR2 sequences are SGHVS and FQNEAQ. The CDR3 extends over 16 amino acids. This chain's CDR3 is CASRLGTSGTTDTQYF. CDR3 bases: TGTGCCAGCAGATTAGGGACTAGCGGGACCACAGATACGCAGTATTTT.